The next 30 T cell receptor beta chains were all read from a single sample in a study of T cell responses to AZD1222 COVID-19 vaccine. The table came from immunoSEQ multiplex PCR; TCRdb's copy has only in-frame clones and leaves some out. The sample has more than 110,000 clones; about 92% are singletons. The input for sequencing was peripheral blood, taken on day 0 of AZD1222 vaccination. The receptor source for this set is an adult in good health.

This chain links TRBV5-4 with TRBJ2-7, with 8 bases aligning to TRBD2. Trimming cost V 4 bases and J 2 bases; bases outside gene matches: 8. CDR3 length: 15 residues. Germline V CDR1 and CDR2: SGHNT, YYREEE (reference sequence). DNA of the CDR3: TGTGCCAGCAGCCCGGGGGTAGCGGGGCCCTACGAGCAGTACTTC. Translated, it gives CASSPGVAGPYEQYF. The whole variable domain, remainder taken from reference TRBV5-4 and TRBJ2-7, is ETGVTQSPTHLIKTRGQQVTLRCSSQSGHNTVSWYQQALGQGPQFIFQYYREEENGRGNFPPRFSGLQFPNYSSELNVNALELDDSALYLCASSPGVAGPYEQYFGPGTRLTVT.

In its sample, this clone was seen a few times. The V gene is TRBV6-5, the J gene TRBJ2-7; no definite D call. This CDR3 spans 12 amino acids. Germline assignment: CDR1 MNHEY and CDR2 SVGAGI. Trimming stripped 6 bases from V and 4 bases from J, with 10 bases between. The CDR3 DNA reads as TGTGCCAGCAGGGGCGGTTCTTACGAGCAGTACTTC. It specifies CASRGGSYEQYF.

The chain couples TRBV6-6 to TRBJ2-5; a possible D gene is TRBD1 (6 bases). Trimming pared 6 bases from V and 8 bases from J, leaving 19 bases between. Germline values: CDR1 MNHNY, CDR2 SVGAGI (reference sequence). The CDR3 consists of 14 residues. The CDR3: CASSIQALGTTQYF. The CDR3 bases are TGTGCCAGCAGCATCCAGGCCCTAGGGACAACCCAGTACTTC.

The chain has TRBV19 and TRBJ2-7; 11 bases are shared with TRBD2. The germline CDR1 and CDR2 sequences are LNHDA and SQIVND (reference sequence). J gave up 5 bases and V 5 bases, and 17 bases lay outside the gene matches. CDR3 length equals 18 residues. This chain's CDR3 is CASSATTSGSALIHEQYF. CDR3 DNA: TGTGCCAGTAGTGCGACTACTAGCGGGAGTGCTTTAATTCACGAGCAGTACTTC.

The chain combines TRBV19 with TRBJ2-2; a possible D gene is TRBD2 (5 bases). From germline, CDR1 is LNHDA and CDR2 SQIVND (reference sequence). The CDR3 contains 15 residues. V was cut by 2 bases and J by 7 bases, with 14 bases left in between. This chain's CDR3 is CASSIRTERFGELFF. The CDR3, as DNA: TGTGCCAGTAGTATAAGGACTGAGAGATTCGGGGAGCTGTTTTTT.

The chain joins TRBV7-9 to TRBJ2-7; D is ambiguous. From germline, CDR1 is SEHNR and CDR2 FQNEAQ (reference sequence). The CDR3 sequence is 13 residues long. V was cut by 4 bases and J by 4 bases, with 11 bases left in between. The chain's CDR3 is CASSSGIQYEQYF. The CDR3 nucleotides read TGTGCCAGCAGCTCAGGTATCCAATACGAGCAGTACTTC.

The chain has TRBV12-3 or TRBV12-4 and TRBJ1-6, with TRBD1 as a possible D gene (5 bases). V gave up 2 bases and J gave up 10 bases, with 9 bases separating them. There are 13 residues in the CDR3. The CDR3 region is CASSLSGGSPLHF. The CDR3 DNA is TGTGCCAGCAGTTTATCGGGGGGGTCACCCCTCCACTTT.

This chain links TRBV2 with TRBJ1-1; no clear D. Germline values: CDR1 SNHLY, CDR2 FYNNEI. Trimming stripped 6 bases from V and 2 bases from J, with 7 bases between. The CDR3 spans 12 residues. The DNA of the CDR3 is TGTGCCAGCAGGCAAGATAACACTGAAGCTTTCTTT. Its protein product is CASRQDNTEAFF.

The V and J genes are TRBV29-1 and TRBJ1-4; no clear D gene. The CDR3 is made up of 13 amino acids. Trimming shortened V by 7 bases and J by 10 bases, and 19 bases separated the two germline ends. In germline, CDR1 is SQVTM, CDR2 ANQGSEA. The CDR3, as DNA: TGCAGCGCCGTACCAGTTGGGGAGGGAAAACTGTTTTTT. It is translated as CSAVPVGEGKLFF.

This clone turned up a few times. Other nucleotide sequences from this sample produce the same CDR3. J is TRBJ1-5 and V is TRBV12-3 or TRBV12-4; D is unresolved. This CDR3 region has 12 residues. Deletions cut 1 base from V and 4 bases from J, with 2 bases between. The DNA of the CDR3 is TGTGCCAGCAGTTTAGGGAATCAGCCCCAGCATTTT. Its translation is CASSLGNQPQHF.

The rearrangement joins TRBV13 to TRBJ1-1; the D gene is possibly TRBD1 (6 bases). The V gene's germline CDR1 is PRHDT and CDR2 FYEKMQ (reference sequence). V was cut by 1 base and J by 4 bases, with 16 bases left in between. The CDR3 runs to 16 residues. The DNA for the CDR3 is TGTGCCAGCAGCTTAGCCACAGGGCGGGGAACCACTGAAGCTTTCTTT. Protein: CASSLATGRGTTEAFF.

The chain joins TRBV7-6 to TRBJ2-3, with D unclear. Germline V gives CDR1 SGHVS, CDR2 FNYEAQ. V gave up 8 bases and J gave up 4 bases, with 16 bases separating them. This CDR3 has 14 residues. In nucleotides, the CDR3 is TGTGCCAGCCGCGGCTTAGGTCCTCCAGATACGCAGTATTTT. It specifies CASRGLGPPDTQYF.

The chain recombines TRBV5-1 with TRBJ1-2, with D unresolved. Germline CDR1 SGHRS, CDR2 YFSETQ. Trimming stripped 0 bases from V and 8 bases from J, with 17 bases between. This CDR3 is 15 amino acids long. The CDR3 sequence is CASSLDERGYWGYTF. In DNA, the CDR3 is TGCGCCAGCAGCTTGGATGAGCGGGGATATTGGGGCTACACCTTC.

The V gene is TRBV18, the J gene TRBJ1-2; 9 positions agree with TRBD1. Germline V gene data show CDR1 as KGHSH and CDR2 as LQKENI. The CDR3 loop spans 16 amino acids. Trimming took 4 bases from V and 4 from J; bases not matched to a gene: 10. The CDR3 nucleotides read TGTGCCAGCTCACGCGGGACAGGGTATAATCTCTATGGCTACACCTTC. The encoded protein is CASSRGTGYNLYGYTF.

The CDR3 nucleotides read TGTGCCAGCAGCCGACCACAGGGGGCGGGTGGCTACACCTTC. This translates into CASSRPQGAGGYTF. This chain joins TRBV3-1 (or the pseudogene TRBV3-2) and TRBJ1-2, with 9 bases matching TRBD1. Losses at the gene ends were 4 bases for V and 7 bases for J; bases not matched to a gene: 7. The CDR3 loop spans 14 amino acids. The germline gives CDR1 LGHDT, CDR2 YNNKEL (reference sequence).

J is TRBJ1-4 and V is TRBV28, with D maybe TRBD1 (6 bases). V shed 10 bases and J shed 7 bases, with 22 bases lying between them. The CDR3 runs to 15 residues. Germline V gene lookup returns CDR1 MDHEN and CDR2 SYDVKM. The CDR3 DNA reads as TGTGCCATCAAACCGCAGGAAGGGGGAGGTGAAAAACTGTTTTTT. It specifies CAIKPQEGGGEKLFF.

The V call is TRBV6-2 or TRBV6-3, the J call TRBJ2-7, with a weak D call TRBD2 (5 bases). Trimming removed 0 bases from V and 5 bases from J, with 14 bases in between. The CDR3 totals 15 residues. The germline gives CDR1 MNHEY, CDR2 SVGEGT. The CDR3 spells CASSYSEEGLNEQYF. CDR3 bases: TGTGCCAGCAGTTACTCGGAAGAGGGTCTGAACGAGCAGTACTTC.

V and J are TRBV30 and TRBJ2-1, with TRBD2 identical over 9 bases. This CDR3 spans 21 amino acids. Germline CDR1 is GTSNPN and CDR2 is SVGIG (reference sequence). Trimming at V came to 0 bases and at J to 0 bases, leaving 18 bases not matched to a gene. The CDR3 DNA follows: TGTGCCTGGAGTGTACTCTTGATTGGCTGGTGGACTAGCGACTCCTACAATGAGCAGTTCTTC. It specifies CAWSVLLIGWWTSDSYNEQFF.

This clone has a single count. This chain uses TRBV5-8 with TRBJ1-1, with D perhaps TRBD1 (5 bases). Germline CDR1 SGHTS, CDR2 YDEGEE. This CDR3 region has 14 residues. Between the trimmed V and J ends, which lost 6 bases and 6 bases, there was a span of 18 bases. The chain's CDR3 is CASIIGDVSPEAFF. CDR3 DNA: TGTGCCAGCATCATTGGGGACGTAAGTCCTGAAGCTTTCTTT.

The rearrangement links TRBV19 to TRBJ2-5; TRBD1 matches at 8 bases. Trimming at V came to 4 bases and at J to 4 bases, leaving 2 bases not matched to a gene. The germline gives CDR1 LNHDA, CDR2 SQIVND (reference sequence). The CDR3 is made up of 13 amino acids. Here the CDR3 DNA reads TGTGCCAGTAGTACGACAGGGGTAGAGACCCAGTACTTC. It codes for CASSTTGVETQYF.

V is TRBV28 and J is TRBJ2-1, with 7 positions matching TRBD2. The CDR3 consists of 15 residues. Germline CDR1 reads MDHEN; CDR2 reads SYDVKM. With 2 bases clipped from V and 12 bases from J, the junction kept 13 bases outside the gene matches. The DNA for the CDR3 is TGTGCCAGCAGTTTAATGGGGGAGGGCCTGAGGGTGCAGTTCTTC. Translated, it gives CASSLMGEGLRVQFF.

The CDR3 protein is CASSPSGASVPEQYF. The CDR3 DNA reads TGTGCCAGCTCACCATCTGGGGCGTCTGTTCCCGAGCAGTACTTC. The rearrangement links TRBV18 to TRBJ2-7; perhaps TRBD1 as D (5 bases). There are 15 residues in the CDR3. Germline values: CDR1 KGHSH, CDR2 LQKENI. Deletions cut 2 bases from V and 6 bases from J, with 17 bases between. The full variable domain, its missing parts supplied by reference TRBV18 and TRBJ2-7, is NAGVMQNPRHLVRRRGQEARLRCSPMKGHSHVYWYRQLPEEGLKFMVYLQKENIIDESGMPKERFSAEFPKEGPSILRIQQVVRGDSAAYFCASSPSGASVPEQYFGPGTRLTVT.

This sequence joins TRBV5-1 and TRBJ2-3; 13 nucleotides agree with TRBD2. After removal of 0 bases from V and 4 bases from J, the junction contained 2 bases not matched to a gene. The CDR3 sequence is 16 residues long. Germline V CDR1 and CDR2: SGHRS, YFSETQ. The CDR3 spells CASSLGLAGGSDTQYF. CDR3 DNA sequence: TGCGCCAGCAGCTTGGGACTAGCGGGAGGTTCAGATACGCAGTATTTT.

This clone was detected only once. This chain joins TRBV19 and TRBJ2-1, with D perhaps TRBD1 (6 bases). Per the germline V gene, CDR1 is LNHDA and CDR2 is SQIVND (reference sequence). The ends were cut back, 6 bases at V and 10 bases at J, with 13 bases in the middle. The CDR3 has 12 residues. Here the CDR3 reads CASSKLGQEQFF. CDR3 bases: TGTGCCAGTAGCAAACTAGGACAGGAGCAGTTCTTC.

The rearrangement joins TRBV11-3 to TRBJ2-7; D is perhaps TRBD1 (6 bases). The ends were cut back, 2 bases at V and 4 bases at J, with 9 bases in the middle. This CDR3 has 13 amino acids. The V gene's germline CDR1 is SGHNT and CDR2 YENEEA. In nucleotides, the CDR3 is TGTGCCAGCAGCTTACAGGGGAATTACGAGCAGTACTTC. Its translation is CASSLQGNYEQYF.

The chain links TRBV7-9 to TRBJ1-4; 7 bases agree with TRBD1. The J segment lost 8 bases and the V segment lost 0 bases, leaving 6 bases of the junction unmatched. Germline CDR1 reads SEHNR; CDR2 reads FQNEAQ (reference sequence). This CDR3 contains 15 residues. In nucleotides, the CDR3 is TGTGCCAGCAGCTTAGCAAACAGGGGTTACGAAAAACTGTTTTTT. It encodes CASSLANRGYEKLFF.

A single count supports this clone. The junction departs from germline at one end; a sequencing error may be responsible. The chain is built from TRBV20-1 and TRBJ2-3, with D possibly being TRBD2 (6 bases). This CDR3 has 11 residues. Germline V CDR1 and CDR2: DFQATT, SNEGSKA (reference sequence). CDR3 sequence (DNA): TGCAGTGCTAGACGCGACGTCCGCGGGATTTTT. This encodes CSARRDVRGIF.

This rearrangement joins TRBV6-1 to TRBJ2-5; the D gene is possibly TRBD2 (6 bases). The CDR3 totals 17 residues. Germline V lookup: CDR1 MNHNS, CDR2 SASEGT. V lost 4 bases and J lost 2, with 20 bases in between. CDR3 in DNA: TGTGCCAGCAGTGTTAATTCCGTCGGGGGTGGACAAGAGACCCAGTACTTC. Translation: CASSVNSVGGGQETQYF.

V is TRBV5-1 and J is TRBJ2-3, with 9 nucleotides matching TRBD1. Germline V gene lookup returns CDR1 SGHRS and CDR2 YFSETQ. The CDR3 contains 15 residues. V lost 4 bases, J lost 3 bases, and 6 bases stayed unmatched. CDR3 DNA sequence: TGCGCCAGCAGCCCCGGGACAGGGATAACAGATACGCAGTATTTT. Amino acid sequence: CASSPGTGITDTQYF. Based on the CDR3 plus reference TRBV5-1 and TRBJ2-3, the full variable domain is KAGVTQTPRYLIKTRGQQVTLSCSPISGHRSVSWYQQTPGQGLQFLFEYFSETQRNKGNFPGRFSGRQFSNSRSEMNVSTLELGDSALYLCASSPGTGITDTQYFGPGTRLTVL.

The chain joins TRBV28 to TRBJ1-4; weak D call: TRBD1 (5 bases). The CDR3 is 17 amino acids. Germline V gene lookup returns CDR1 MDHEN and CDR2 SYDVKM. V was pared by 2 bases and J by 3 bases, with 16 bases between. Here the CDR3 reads CASSLGVVGVANEKLFF. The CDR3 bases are TGTGCCAGCAGTTTAGGGGTAGTGGGGGTTGCTAATGAAAAACTGTTTTTT. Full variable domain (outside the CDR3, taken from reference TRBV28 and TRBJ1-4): DVKVTQSSRYLVKRTGEKVFLECVQDMDHENMFWYRQDPGLGLRLIYFSYDVKMKEKGDIPEGYSVSREKKERFSLILESASTNQTSMYLCASSLGVVGVANEKLFFGSGTQLSVL.